Below, 30 T cell receptor beta chains from the same sample are listed, as sequenced in a study of cytomegalovirus exposure and HLA in healthy donors. The study ran its PCR with 60 Vbeta and 13 Jbeta primers. Generated by immunoSEQ multiplex PCR, the TCRdb table keeps only in-frame clones and is missing some. This table has about 140,000 clones, roughly 72% appearing once. The sample consisted of PBMCs. The receptors shown here come from a man aged 35 to 55 in good health and CMV-seronegative.

This clone has only a few counts. The gene calls are TRBV5-1 and TRBJ1-1; D perhaps matches TRBD1 (6 bases). This CDR3 region has 14 residues. V was pared by 3 bases and J by 8 bases, with 17 bases between. Per the germline V gene, CDR1 is SGHRS and CDR2 is YFSETQ. The CDR3 DNA sequence: TGCGCCAGCAGCTGGTTCGACAGGCGTAACGAAGCTTTCTTT. Protein sequence: CASSWFDRRNEAFF. Drawing the rest from reference TRBV5-1 and TRBJ1-1, the complete variable domain is KAGVTQTPRYLIKTRGQQVTLSCSPISGHRSVSWYQQTPGQGLQFLFEYFSETQRNKGNFPGRFSGRQFSNSRSEMNVSTLELGDSALYLCASSWFDRRNEAFFGQGTRLTVV.

This sequence joins TRBV5-6 and TRBJ2-7; no reliable D call. Germline CDR1 and CDR2: SGHDT and YYEEEE. The ends were cut back, 1 base at V and 0 bases at J, with 17 bases in the middle. The CDR3 loop spans 17 amino acids. The chain's CDR3 is CASSLLVSPRSSYEQYF. As DNA, the CDR3 is TGTGCCAGCAGCTTGCTTGTAAGCCCTCGAAGCTCCTACGAGCAGTACTTC.

This clone was found a few times. The chain has TRBV27 and TRBJ2-7, with 7 positions matching TRBD1. This CDR3 contains 13 residues. Per the germline V gene, CDR1 is MNHEY and CDR2 is SMNVEV (reference sequence). V lost 3 bases and J lost 3; bases outside the gene matches: 2. The CDR3 DNA reads as TGTGCCAGCAGTTTGCCAGGGGGCTACGAGCAGTACTTC. This gives the protein CASSLPGGYEQYF.

This clone was seen a single time. J is TRBJ2-7 and V is TRBV11-3; D is possibly TRBD2 (6 bases). The CDR3 length is 14 residues. Trimming shortened V by 8 bases and J by 5 bases, and 19 bases separated the two germline ends. Per germline, CDR1 SGHNT and CDR2 YENEEA. DNA of the CDR3: TGTGCCAGCTTCGAGTTCGGGGGAGAAAACGAGCAGTACTTC. Encoded protein: CASFEFGGENEQYF.

The chain couples TRBV27 to TRBJ1-5, with 9 bases matching TRBD1. This CDR3 is built from 14 residues. V was clipped by 3 bases and J by 7 bases; unmatched bases: 4. CDR1 MNHEY and CDR2 SMNVEV come from the germline V gene (reference sequence). CDR3 loop: CASSFGTGMQPQHF. The CDR3 DNA reads TGTGCCAGCAGTTTTGGGACAGGGATGCAGCCCCAGCATTTT.

This clone is a singleton in its sample. The CDR3 loop reads CAISDRGADTEAFF. Here the CDR3 DNA reads TGTGCCATCAGTGACAGGGGCGCGGACACTGAAGCTTTCTTT. V and J are TRBV10-3 and TRBJ1-1, with a possible D match to TRBD1 (6 bases). Trimming took off 3 bases at V and 3 bases at J, with 11 bases between the two ends. Germline loops: CDR1 ENHRY, CDR2 SYGVKD. This CDR3 has 14 amino acids.

The chain links TRBV25-1 to TRBJ2-1, with a weak D call TRBD2 (6 bases). The CDR3 is 14 residues long. Germline V gene data show CDR1 as MGHDK and CDR2 as SYGVNS. Trimming pared 1 base from V and 4 bases from J, leaving 8 bases between. The CDR3 sequence is CASSEWAGYNEQFF. The CDR3 region has the DNA TGTGCCAGCAGTGAATGGGCGGGGTACAATGAGCAGTTCTTC.

The V call is TRBV6-1, the J call TRBJ1-5; possible D gene TRBD1, 5 bases. Germline CDR1 is MNHNS and CDR2 is SASEGT. This CDR3 has 11 residues. V was pared by 3 bases and J by 16 bases, with 13 bases between. The chain's CDR3 is CASSEMGPNHF. The CDR3 DNA sequence: TGTGCCAGCAGTGAGATGGGGCCGAATCATTTT.

The gene calls are TRBV7-8 and TRBJ2-7, with D possibly matching TRBD2 (5 bases). The germline V gene has CDR1 SGHVS and CDR2 FQNEAQ. The CDR3 consists of 15 residues. Trimming shortened V by 5 bases and J by 0 bases, and 14 bases separated the two germline ends. Written as DNA, the CDR3 is TGTGCCAGCAGCCCTCGTGTGAGGGACTCCTACGAGCAGTACTTC. The encoded protein is CASSPRVRDSYEQYF.

J is TRBJ2-1 and V is TRBV6-1; 11 nucleotides line up with TRBD2. CDR1 is MNHNS and CDR2 is SASEGT in the germline V gene. The junction had 8 bases not matched to a gene; V was cut back by 2 bases and J by 2 bases. The CDR3 has 18 residues. The chain's CDR3 is CASSEWVSGRAPYNEQFF. In DNA form, the CDR3 reads TGTGCCAGCAGTGAATGGGTTAGCGGGAGGGCTCCCTACAATGAGCAGTTCTTC.

The chain has TRBV14 and TRBJ2-1; D uncertain. The CDR3 runs 15 residues. Germline V gene sequence: CDR1 SGHDN, CDR2 FVKESK. V was trimmed by 3 bases and J by 0 bases, leaving 9 bases between them. The CDR3 DNA follows: TGTGCCAGCAGCCAGTTCCTGAGCTCCTACAATGAGCAGTTCTTC. Its protein product is CASSQFLSSYNEQFF.

The chain is built from TRBV7-2 and TRBJ2-1; tentative D call: TRBD2 (6 bases). Trimming removed 3 bases from V and 10 bases from J, with 19 bases in between. CDR1 is SGHTA, CDR2 FQGNSA, per germline. The CDR3 has 15 amino acids. CDR3 amino acids: CASSLSPGVLAEQFF. In DNA, the CDR3 is TGTGCCAGCAGCTTGTCCCCGGGGGTCCTCGCAGAGCAGTTCTTC.

This clone has only one observation. V is TRBV7-2 and J is TRBJ1-5; 7 bases agree with TRBD1. From germline, CDR1 is SGHTA and CDR2 FQGNSA. V dropped 4 bases and J dropped 1; count of bases not matched to a gene: 4. The CDR3 is 15 amino acids. CDR3 sequence reads: CASSSHRGSNQPQHF. The DNA of the CDR3 is TGTGCCAGCAGCTCGCACAGGGGAAGCAATCAGCCCCAGCATTTT.

The rearrangement links TRBV2 to TRBJ2-7; the match to TRBD2 covers 8 bases. Germline V CDR1 and CDR2: SNHLY, FYNNEI. V dropped 7 bases and J dropped 1; count of bases not matched to a gene: 6. The CDR3 sequence is 14 residues long. CDR3 protein: CASKIGGGSYEQYF. The CDR3 nucleotides are TGTGCCAGCAAGATCGGGGGGGGGTCCTACGAGCAGTACTTC.

Notes on this clone: The sample carries other DNA sequences with the same CDR3. This chain connects TRBV27 to TRBJ1-5, with 9 positions matching TRBD1. J was trimmed by 4 bases and V by 1 base; bases with no gene match: 2. Germline V CDR1 and CDR2: MNHEY, SMNVEV (reference sequence). The CDR3 is 15 amino acids. CDR3 sequence reads: CASSLLGQGNQPQHF. In nucleotides, the CDR3 is TGTGCCAGCAGTTTATTGGGACAGGGTAATCAGCCCCAGCATTTT.

The genes are TRBV7-2 and TRBJ2-7; 7 nucleotides agree with TRBD2. J lost 4 bases, V lost 1 base, and 7 bases had no gene match. The CDR3 is 15 amino acids. Germline V gene data show CDR1 as SGHTA and CDR2 as FQGNSA. For the CDR3, the DNA is TGTGCCAGCAGCTTAGAAGGCGGGAGTTATTACGAGCAGTACTTC. Residues: CASSLEGGSYYEQYF.

The J gene is TRBJ1-1, the V gene TRBV7-3; D not resolved. The germline gives CDR1 SGHTA, CDR2 FQGTGA. This CDR3 is 13 amino acids long. V was trimmed by 5 bases and J by 9 bases, leaving 16 bases between them. CDR3 nucleotide sequence: TGTGCCAGCAGCCCCGACCGGCGACAAAAAGCTTTCTTT. Translating gives CASSPDRRQKAFF.

The rearrangement joins TRBV28 to TRBJ2-1, with 9 bases identical to TRBD1. The CDR3 consists of 15 residues. Germline CDR1 and CDR2: MDHEN and SYDVKM. V lost 5 bases, J lost 5 bases, and 7 bases stayed unmatched. CDR3 nucleotides: TGTGCCAGCAGTGGGGGGGGACAGGGACACAATGAGCAGTTCTTC. Translated, it gives CASSGGGQGHNEQFF.

In this sample, this clone turned up a few times. The rearrangement uses TRBV6-1 and TRBJ1-2; D possibly corresponds to TRBD1 (6 bases). V was trimmed by 2 bases and J by 8 bases, leaving 18 bases between them. This CDR3 is 15 amino acids long. The germline V gene encodes CDR1 MNHNS and CDR2 SASEGT. The CDR3 region is CASSEKWGGTGGYTF. The CDR3 DNA reads as TGTGCCAGCAGTGAAAAATGGGGGGGCACGGGGGGCTACACCTTC.

This clone has only one observation. V usage is TRBV11-2 and J usage is TRBJ2-6; no firm D call. Germline CDR1 is SGHAT and CDR2 is FQNNGV. The length of the CDR3 is 15 residues. V was trimmed by 0 bases and J by 0 bases, leaving 3 bases between them. CDR3 region: CASSLDLSGANVLTF. The CDR3 DNA follows: TGTGCCAGCAGCTTAGATCTCTCTGGGGCCAACGTCCTGACTTTC.

This clone was found a few times. The DNA for the CDR3 is TGTGCCAGCAGTGAAAGGCAGGCCTACGAGCAGTACTTC. Translating gives CASSERQAYEQYF. V usage is TRBV2 and J usage is TRBJ2-7; no definite D call. This CDR3 is built from 13 residues. Germline V gene data show CDR1 as SNHLY and CDR2 as FYNNEI. Trimming removed 2 bases at V and 2 bases at J, with 7 bases between.

This clone was observed once. The chain carries TRBV13 and TRBJ2-7, with 10 nucleotides matching TRBD1. V was pared by 5 bases and J by 2 bases, with 6 bases of the junction left unmatched. Per the germline V gene, CDR1 is PRHDT and CDR2 is FYEKMQ (reference sequence). The CDR3 spans 15 residues. CDR3 sequence (DNA): TGTGCCAGCAGCAGCTCGGGACAGGGGACCTACGAGCAGTACTTC. Its translation is CASSSSGQGTYEQYF. Combining the CDR3 with reference TRBV13 and TRBJ2-7 gives the whole variable domain AAGVIQSPRHLIKEKRETATLKCYPIPRHDTVYWYQQGPGQDPQFLISFYEKMQSDKGSIPDRFSAQQFSDYHSELNMSSLELGDSALYFCASSSSGQGTYEQYFGPGTRLTVT.

The rearrangement uses TRBV7-9 and TRBJ2-7; D perhaps matches TRBD2 (5 bases). Germline V gene data show CDR1 as SEHNR and CDR2 as FQNEAQ (reference sequence). There are 12 residues in the CDR3. The V end lost 7 bases, the J end lost 5 bases, and 12 bases lay between the germline ends. In DNA, the CDR3 is TGTGCCAGCACCCGAGAGAGGGACGAGCAGTACTTC. It translates to CASTRERDEQYF. The variable domain in full, with the rest retrieved from reference TRBV7-9 and TRBJ2-7, is DTGVSQNPRHKITKRGQNVTFRCDPISEHNRLYWYRQTLGQGPEFLTYFQNEAQLEKSRLLSDRFSAERPKGSFSTLEIQRTEQGDSAMYLCASTRERDEQYFGPGTRLTVT.

The J gene is TRBJ1-1, the V gene TRBV18, with TRBD1 identical over 9 bases. The V segment lost 4 bases and the J segment 4 bases; nucleotides outside the gene matches: 19. Germline loops: CDR1 KGHSH, CDR2 LQKENI. CDR3 length equals 19 residues. CDR3 DNA: TGTGCCAGCTCACGCGTCTTAAGGGGGACAGGGAAAACCGGCACTGAAGCTTTCTTT. Protein sequence: CASSRVLRGTGKTGTEAFF.

The V call is TRBV5-4, the J call TRBJ2-7; 12 bases are shared with TRBD2. After removal of 0 bases from V and 2 bases from J, the junction contained 3 bases not matched to a gene. Germline V gives CDR1 SGHNT, CDR2 YYREEE (reference sequence). The CDR3 is 16 residues long. CDR3 DNA: TGTGCCAGCAGCTTGGGACTAGCGGGAGTAACCTACGAGCAGTACTTC. Residues: CASSLGLAGVTYEQYF.

The chain employs TRBV5-4 and TRBJ2-7; D is perhaps TRBD1 (6 bases). Germline assignment: CDR1 SGHNT and CDR2 YYREEE (reference sequence). Deletions cut 5 bases from V and 5 bases from J, with 14 bases between. The CDR3 runs 13 residues. CDR3 region: CASRVTGFDEQYF. The DNA of the CDR3 is TGTGCCAGCAGGGTTACAGGGTTCGACGAGCAGTACTTC.

The chain uses TRBV5-1 and TRBJ2-3; no clear D gene. V was cut by 3 bases and J by 2 bases, with 13 bases left in between. Germline V CDR1 and CDR2: SGHRS, YFSETQ. The CDR3 length is 15 residues. CDR3 amino acids: CASSSLAIITDTQYF. The CDR3 DNA reads TGCGCCAGCAGCTCGTTAGCAATCATCACAGATACGCAGTATTTT.

A single count supports this clone. The chain joins TRBV25-1 to TRBJ2-1; TRBD1 matches 11 bases. Germline V CDR1 and CDR2: MGHDK, SYGVNS. The CDR3 spans 15 residues. With V trimmed by 5 bases and J by 8 bases, 8 bases remained unmatched. The CDR3 protein is CASSIPGQGGYEQFF. For the CDR3, the DNA is TGTGCCAGCAGTATACCGGGACAGGGGGGTTATGAGCAGTTCTTC.

This rearrangement joins TRBV9 to TRBJ2-7, with D perhaps TRBD2 (6 bases). CDR1 and CDR2 (germline): SGDLS, YYNGEE. This CDR3 is 14 amino acids long. Trimming cost V 4 bases and J 1 base, with 12 bases left between them. This chain's CDR3 is CASSPLGGSYEQYF. CDR3 DNA sequence: TGTGCCAGCAGCCCCTTGGGGGGATCCTACGAGCAGTACTTC.

This clone was picked up one time. The chain carries TRBV4-2 and TRBJ2-7; 8 nucleotides line up with TRBD2. The V and J ends lost 0 bases and 7 bases, in that order; junction bases with no gene match: 8. The CDR3 totals 15 residues. Per the germline V gene, CDR1 is LGHNA and CDR2 is YNFKEQ. Here the CDR3 DNA reads TGTGCCAGCAGCCAAGAGGCGGGGGGCCGACGGGAGCAGTACTTC. Translation gives CASSQEAGGRREQYF.